A few counts support the clone carrying this T cell receptor (beta chain). Each cDNA molecule in the library carried unique molecular identifiers. Original processing methods: Sample TCR counts, which ranged from about 23,224 to 700,000, had a median of 95,638. TCRdb reprocessed the reads via MiXCR and lists one record per CDR3 protein. TCRdb's processing, not the authors', yielded these V and J calls. Here the sample spans roughly 120,000 distinct CDR3 sequences, roughly 8.5% being singletons. This sample was taken from a study of human T cells and chemical hapten exposure. Unfractionated whole blood served as the source for total RNA extraction. Sequencing was done on a sample of whole blood. The clonotype was recovered from a human donor in good health. Some clones in this sample may be carry-over from other donors' samples.

This CDR3 reads CASSEPGGTDTQYF. The CDR3 DNA sequence: TGTGCCAGCAGTGAACCCGGCGGCACAGATACGCAGTATTTT. V usage is TRBV25-1 and J usage is TRBJ2-3; D is undetermined. CDR3 length equals 14 residues. Germline CDR1 and CDR2: MGHDK and SYGVNS. V lost 2 bases and J lost 1, with 7 bases in between.